These T cell receptor beta chains were read from a single sample in a study of blood T cell repertoires in COVID-19. The data were produced by immunoSEQ multiplex PCR, yet TCRdb's version contains in-frame clones alone and is incomplete. This table has approximately 350,000 clones, roughly 90% appearing once. Sequenced sample: peripheral blood. The receptors originated from a man in his forties with acute or convalescent COVID-19. Both conserved end residues are part of each CDR3. Each record gives: J gene, V gene, D gene, clone size, CDR3 DNA, CDR3 protein. D genes are given only for firm matches. Some rows have no size entry. The others give once, few or many, or a class for an expanded clone.

>TRBJ1-6|TRBV5-1|NA|NA
TGCGCCAGCAGCTTGGCCGGCAGGGATAATTCACCCCTCCACTTT
CASSLAGRDNSPLHF
>TRBJ1-2|TRBV3-1/TRBV3-2|TRBD1|NA
TGTGCCAGCAGCCAGGGTCACGGGACAGGGTTCCGAACCAACTATGGCTACACCTTC
CASSQGHGTGFRTNYGYTF
>TRBJ1-1|TRBV15|NA|NA
TGTGCCACCGGTGGCAGGGAGAACACTGAAGCTTTCTTT
CATGGRENTEAFF
>TRBJ2-1|TRBV5-4|TRBD2|NA
TGTGCCAGCAGCTCCCAAGCGGGAGGGCCCTATGAGCAGTTCTTC
CASSSQAGGPYEQFF
>TRBJ2-7|TRBV11-2|NA|NA
TGTGCCAGCAGCTTAGAATTAGGTGGGTCGGGATACGGCTACGAGCAGTACTTC
CASSLELGGSGYGYEQYF
>TRBJ1-1|TRBV29-1|NA|NA
TGCAGCGTAAGTAACAGGGTCACTGAAGCTTTCTTT
CSVSNRVTEAFF
>TRBJ1-2|TRBV12-3/TRBV12-4|NA|NA
TGTGCCAGCATGGGAGTTGGCGCCGGTGGCTACACCTTC
CASMGVGAGGYTF
>TRBJ1-3|TRBV19|NA|NA
TGTGCCAGTAGACCGGACGGACTTTCTGGAAACACCATATATTTT
CASRPDGLSGNTIYF
>TRBJ1-5|TRBV19|NA|once
TGTGCCAGTAGTATATTCCATAACCCGGCGGAGCCGGGGATCACCCAGCATTTT
CASSIFHNPAEPGITQHF
>TRBJ1-2|TRBV5-4|NA|NA
TGTGCCAGCAGCTTGGGCTTGTGGGAGTATGGCTACACCTTC
CASSLGLWEYGYTF
>TRBJ1-4|TRBV18|TRBD1|NA
TGTGCCAGCTCACTGGCGACAGGGGGCATTAATGAAAAACTGTTTTTT
CASSLATGGINEKLFF